This TCR beta chain was recovered during a study of Graves' ophthalmopathy and Graves' hyperthyroidism. TCR beta CDR3 regions were amplified from RNA transcripts. RT-PCR was first run with HTBI primers, then multiplex PCR in a second round. TCRdb re-called the multiplex PCR reads with MiXCR, one entry per CDR3 protein. This table holds roughly 420,000 distinct CDR3 sequences, more than 20% found once. From germline, CDR1 is SGHTA and CDR2 FQGNSA. The CDR3 is 15 amino acids. The sample holds one count of this clonotype. The receptor's source is a woman aged 18-35 years with stable Graves' hyperthyroidism. Sequencing was carried out using peripheral blood. The chain uses TRBV7-2 and TRBJ2-5; 9 nucleotides agree with TRBD2. With the DNA end fitting TRBJ2-7 better, the J assignment may be wrong. The CDR3: CASSPVLAGTYEQYF. CDR3 DNA sequence: TGTGCCAGCAGCCCAGTACTAGCGGGCACCTACGAGCAGTACTTC.